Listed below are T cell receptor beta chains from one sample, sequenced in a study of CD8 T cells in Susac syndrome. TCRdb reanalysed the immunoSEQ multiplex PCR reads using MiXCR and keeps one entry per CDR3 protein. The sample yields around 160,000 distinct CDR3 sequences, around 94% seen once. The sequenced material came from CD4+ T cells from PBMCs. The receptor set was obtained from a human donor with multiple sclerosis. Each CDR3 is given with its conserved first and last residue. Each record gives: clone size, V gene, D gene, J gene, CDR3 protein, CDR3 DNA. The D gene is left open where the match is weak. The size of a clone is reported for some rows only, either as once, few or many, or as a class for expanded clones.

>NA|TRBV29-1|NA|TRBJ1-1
CSGGRVTEAFF
TGCAGCGGTGGAAGGGTAACTGAAGCTTTCTTT
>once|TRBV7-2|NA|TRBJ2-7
CASSPGALSSYEQYF
TGTGCCAGCAGCCCAGGGGCCTTAAGCTCCTACGAGCAGTACTTC
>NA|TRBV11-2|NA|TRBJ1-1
CASSLRPGDIMNTEAFF
TGTGCCAGCAGCTTACGACCCGGGGACATAATGAACACTGAAGCTTTCTTT
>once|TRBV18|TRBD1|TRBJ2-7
CASSQDRGAYEQYF
TGTGCCAGCTCACAGGACAGGGGCGCATACGAGCAGTACTTC
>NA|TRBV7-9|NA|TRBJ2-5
CASSFRPRGLVETQYF
TGTGCCAGCAGCTTCCGCCCGAGGGGACTTGTGGAGACCCAGTACTTC
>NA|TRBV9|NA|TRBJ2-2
CASSVEDVYTGELFF
TGTGCCAGCAGCGTAGAGGACGTTTACACCGGGGAGCTGTTTTTT
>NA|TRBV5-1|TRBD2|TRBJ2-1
CASSRNPSMGAGGGNEQFF
TGCGCCAGCAGCCGCAATCCCTCAATGGGAGCGGGAGGGGGCAATGAGCAGTTCTTC
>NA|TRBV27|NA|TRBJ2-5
CASSRPGYQETQYF
TGTGCCAGCAGCAGACCAGGGTACCAAGAGACCCAGTACTTC
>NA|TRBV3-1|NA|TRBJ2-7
CASSLIEGGHGVYEQYF
TGTGCCAGCAGCCTCATTGAAGGGGGGCACGGAGTTTACGAGCAGTACTTC
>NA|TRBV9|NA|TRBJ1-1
CASSVRSSPDTEAFF
TGTGCCAGCAGCGTTCGGTCTTCCCCGGACACTGAAGCTTTCTTT
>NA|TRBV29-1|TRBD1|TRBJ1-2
CSVHRGDYGYTF
TGCAGCGTCCACAGGGGGGACTATGGCTACACCTTC
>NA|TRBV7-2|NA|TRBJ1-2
CASSRRDTSYGYTF
TGTGCCAGCAGCCGCCGAGACACGAGCTATGGCTACACCTTC
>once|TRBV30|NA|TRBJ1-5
CAWSPGSFYQPQHF
TGTGCCTGGAGTCCCGGGAGCTTCTATCAGCCCCAGCATTTT
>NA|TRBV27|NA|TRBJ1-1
CASSLYRATEAFF
TGTGCCAGCAGTTTATACAGGGCCACTGAAGCTTTCTTT
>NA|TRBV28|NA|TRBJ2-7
CASSADLSYEQYF
TGTGCCAGCAGCGCGGACCTTTCCTACGAGCAGTACTTC
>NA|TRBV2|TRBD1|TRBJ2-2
CASRATGTNTGELFF
TGTGCCAGCAGAGCGACAGGGACGAACACCGGGGAGCTGTTTTTT
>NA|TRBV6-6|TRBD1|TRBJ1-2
CASTPTRDRSGYTF
TGTGCCAGCACCCCCACCCGGGACAGATCTGGCTACACCTTC
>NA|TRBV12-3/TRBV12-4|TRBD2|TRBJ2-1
CASGTSGRFFSSYNEQFF
TGTGCCAGCGGGACTAGCGGGAGATTTTTTAGCTCCTACAATGAGCAGTTCTTC
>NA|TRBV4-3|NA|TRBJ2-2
CASSQDAWGTGELFF
TGCGCCAGCAGCCAAGATGCTTGGGGAACCGGGGAGCTGTTTTTT
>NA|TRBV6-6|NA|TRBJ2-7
CASTQGGSWNEQYF
TGTGCCAGCACCCAAGGAGGGAGTTGGAACGAGCAGTACTTC
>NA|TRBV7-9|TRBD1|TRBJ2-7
CASTSGTGSTLEQYF
TGTGCCAGCACCTCTGGGACAGGGTCGACCCTGGAGCAGTACTTC
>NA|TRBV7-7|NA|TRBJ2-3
CASSLNEGDTQYF
TGTGCCAGCAGCTTAAACGAGGGAGATACGCAGTATTTT